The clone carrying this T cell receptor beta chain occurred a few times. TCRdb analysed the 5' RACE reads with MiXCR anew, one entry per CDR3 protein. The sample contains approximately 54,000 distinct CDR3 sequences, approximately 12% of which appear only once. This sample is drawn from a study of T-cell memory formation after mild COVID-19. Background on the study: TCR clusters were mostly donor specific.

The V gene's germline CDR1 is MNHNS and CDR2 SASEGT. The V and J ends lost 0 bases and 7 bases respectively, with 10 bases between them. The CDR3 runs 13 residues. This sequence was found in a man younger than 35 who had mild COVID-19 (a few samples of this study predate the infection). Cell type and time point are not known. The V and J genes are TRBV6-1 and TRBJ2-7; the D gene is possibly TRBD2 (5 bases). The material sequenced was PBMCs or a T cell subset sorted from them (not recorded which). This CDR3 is CASSEARPGEQYV. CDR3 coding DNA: TGTGCCAGCAGTGAAGCCCGACCGGGGGAGCAGTACGTC.